Presented here are 21 T cell receptor beta chains from one specimen sequenced in a study of OX40 agonist ivuxolimab in advanced cancers. Here immunoSEQ multiplex PCR was the method, and the copy in TCRdb shows in-frame clones only, minus some. Among 44,000 or so clones, more than 65% were seen once, and the ten largest hold roughly 2%. The specimen comprised CD4+ or CD8+ T cells sorted from blood, sampled in a trial of the OX40 agonist ivuxolimab. The receptors shown here come from an adult with an advanced solid tumor such as melanoma, head and neck, liver or kidney cancer.

The chain employs TRBV2 and TRBJ2-1; 10 nucleotides match TRBD1. CDR3 size: 15 residues. The trim removed 3 bases at V and 10 bases at J, leaving 9 bases unmatched. Looked up from germline, CDR1 is SNHLY and CDR2 is FYNNEI. CDR3 sequence reads: CASSETGGTLGEQFF. The CDR3 nucleotides are TGTGCCAGCAGTGAGACAGGGGGCACCCTGGGGGAGCAGTTCTTC. The entire variable domain, with the rest obtained from reference TRBV2 and TRBJ2-1, is as follows: EPEVTQTPSHQVTQMGQEVILRCVPISNHLYFYWYRQILGQKVEFLVSFYNNEISEKSEIFDDQFSVERPDGSNFTLKIRSTKLEDSAMYFCASSETGGTLGEQFFGPGTRLTVL.

This chain connects TRBV30 to TRBJ1-2; 7 positions match TRBD1. The CDR3 is 12 residues long. V shed 8 bases, J shed 8 bases, and the junction held 11 bases outside the gene matches. Germline CDR1 is GTSNPN and CDR2 is SVGIG (reference sequence). DNA for the CDR3: TGTGCCACCCAAACAGGGGAGCGGGGCTACACCTTC. It yields the protein CATQTGERGYTF.

The rearrangement joins TRBV7-2 to TRBJ2-1; D possibly corresponds to TRBD1 (6 bases). CDR1 SGHTA and CDR2 FQGNSA come from the germline V gene. The ends were cut back, 5 bases at V and 7 bases at J, with 24 bases in the middle. The CDR3 length is 17 residues. The CDR3 sequence: CASSGGVRDTPRNEQFF. The CDR3 DNA reads TGTGCCAGCAGCGGAGGTGTCCGGGACACTCCTCGGAATGAGCAGTTCTTC.

V usage is TRBV7-2 and J usage is TRBJ1-1, with D unresolved. The V gene lost 5 bases and the J gene lost 3 bases, with 13 bases spanning the gap. The germline V gene encodes CDR1 SGHTA and CDR2 FQGNSA. This CDR3 contains 14 residues. CDR3 sequence reads: CASSRDWEYTEAFF. The CDR3 bases are TGTGCCAGCAGCCGAGACTGGGAATACACTGAAGCTTTCTTT.

The V gene is TRBV19, the J gene TRBJ2-1; D is possibly TRBD1 or TRBD2 (5 bases each). V was trimmed by 4 bases and J by 10 bases, leaving 14 bases between them. Germline lookup yields CDR1 LNHDA and CDR2 SQIVND (reference sequence). CDR3 length: 13 amino acids. The CDR3 region is CASSTPGRREQFF. As DNA, the CDR3 is TGTGCCAGTAGTACCCCAGGGCGGAGGGAGCAGTTCTTC.

On this clone itself: The junction does not match germline at one end; this may be a read error. V and J are TRBV29-1 and TRBJ2-1; 8 positions agree with TRBD2. The CDR3 sequence is 11 residues long. Germline V gene data show CDR1 as SQVTM and CDR2 as ANQGSEA. CDR3 in DNA: TGCAGCGTAAGTTCCGGGACTAGTTGGCTCTTC. Translating gives CSVSSGTSWLF.

J is TRBJ1-3 and V is TRBV19; D is possibly TRBD1 (5 bases). Trimming took 6 bases from V and 0 from J, leaving 12 bases between them. In germline, CDR1 is LNHDA, CDR2 SQIVND (reference sequence). This CDR3 region has 15 residues. CDR3 residues: CASSVDSNSGNTIYF. CDR3 DNA sequence: TGTGCCAGTAGCGTAGACAGTAACTCTGGAAACACCATATATTTT. Supplemented by reference TRBV19 and TRBJ1-3, the full variable domain reads DGGITQSPKYLFRKEGQNVTLSCEQNLNHDAMYWYRQDPGQGLRLIYYSQIVNDFQKGDIAEGYSVSREKKESFPLTVTSAQKNPTAFYLCASSVDSNSGNTIYFGEGSWLTVV.

This chain connects TRBV7-9 to TRBJ2-4, with TRBD1 matching over 8 bases. Trimming at V came to 5 bases and at J to 0 bases, leaving 9 bases not matched to a gene. Per germline, CDR1 SEHNR and CDR2 FQNEAQ (reference sequence). The CDR3 loop spans 17 amino acids. As DNA, the CDR3 is TGTGCCAGCAGCGACCTGACAGGGGTGATAGCCAAAAACATTCAGTACTTC. Translation gives CASSDLTGVIAKNIQYF.

This clone was seen once. The CDR3 protein is CASSPPITESYEQYF. In DNA, the CDR3 is TGTGCCAGCTCACCACCGATAACAGAGTCCTACGAGCAGTACTTC. V usage is TRBV18 and J usage is TRBJ2-7; D call uncertain. The CDR3 totals 15 residues. Germline V lookup: CDR1 KGHSH, CDR2 LQKENI. The V and J ends lost 0 bases and 1 base respectively, with 10 bases between them.

This chain joins TRBV28 and TRBJ1-4; D unclear. Germline CDR1 MDHEN, CDR2 SYDVKM. V lost 3 bases, J lost 0 bases, and 8 bases lay in between. The CDR3 loop spans 15 amino acids. The CDR3 nucleotides read TGTGCCAGCAGTTTCGGTGGGTCAACTAATGAAAAACTGTTTTTT. Its protein product is CASSFGGSTNEKLFF.

This chain joins TRBV5-1 and TRBJ2-2; no clear D. The V gene lost 0 bases and the J gene lost 4 bases, with 10 bases spanning the gap. The CDR3 totals 15 residues. CDR1 and CDR2 from the germline V gene are SGHRS and YFSETQ. The CDR3 loop is CASSLEGRLTGELFF. In nucleotides, the CDR3 is TGCGCCAGCAGCTTGGAGGGTCGCCTCACCGGGGAGCTGTTTTTT.

V is TRBV4-3 and J is TRBJ2-5; D unclear. This CDR3 comprises 14 residues. The germline V gene encodes CDR1 LGHNA and CDR2 YSLEER. V lost 3 bases to trimming and J lost 1 base, with 9 bases between them. The CDR3 sequence: CASSQGPVQETQYF. The CDR3 DNA reads TGCGCCAGCAGCCAGGGCCCGGTCCAAGAGACCCAGTACTTC.

The V call is TRBV5-4, the J call TRBJ1-1; weak D call: TRBD1 (5 bases). The CDR3 is 16 residues long. Germline CDR1 and CDR2: SGHNT and YYREEE (reference sequence). V dropped 7 bases and J dropped 7 bases, with 26 bases sitting between them. CDR3 DNA: TGTGCCAGCGCTCCCTGGGGGGAACCCAGAATGCATGAAGCTTTCTTT. It translates to CASAPWGEPRMHEAFF.

This clone was recorded once. V and J are TRBV9 and TRBJ1-1; no clear D gene. Germline V gives CDR1 SGDLS, CDR2 YYNGEE. The length of the CDR3 is 14 residues. V shed 0 bases and J shed 5 bases, with 11 bases lying between them. In DNA form, the CDR3 reads TGTGCCAGCAGCGTAGATCTCTTAGGGACTGAAGCTTTCTTT. Its protein is CASSVDLLGTEAFF.

The chain uses TRBV7-6 and TRBJ1-4; D may be TRBD1 (6 bases). The CDR3 is made up of 15 amino acids. V shed 1 base and J shed 8 bases, with 14 bases lying between them. Germline CDR1 is SGHVS and CDR2 is FNYEAQ. The CDR3 loop is CASSLDAADREKLFF. CDR3 nucleotide sequence: TGTGCCAGCAGCTTAGATGCGGCAGACAGGGAAAAACTGTTTTTT. The complete variable domain, with remaining parts taken from reference TRBV7-6 and TRBJ1-4, reads GAGVSQSPRYKVTKRGQDVALRCDPISGHVSLYWYRQALGQGPEFLTYFNYEAQQDKSGLPNDRFSAERPEGSISTLTIQRTEQRDSAMYRCASSLDAADREKLFFGSGTQLSVL.

The chain is built from TRBV2 and TRBJ1-1, with D hard to call. V lost 1 base to trimming and J lost 4 bases, with 4 bases between them. The CDR3 is 12 residues long. Germline assignment: CDR1 SNHLY and CDR2 FYNNEI. CDR3 loop: CASSEVSTEAFF. CDR3 coding DNA: TGTGCCAGCAGTGAAGTTAGCACTGAAGCTTTCTTT.

The chain links TRBV9 to TRBJ1-2; D gene unclear. Germline V gene lookup returns CDR1 SGDLS and CDR2 YYNGEE. There are 14 residues in the CDR3. Trimming removed 0 bases from V and 7 bases from J, with 13 bases in between. CDR3 sequence reads: CASSVDLGSSGYTF. The CDR3, as DNA: TGTGCCAGCAGCGTAGATCTAGGGAGTTCTGGCTACACCTTC.

This chain joins TRBV11-3 and TRBJ2-1; TRBD2 agrees at 7 bases. Germline V gene data show CDR1 as SGHNT and CDR2 as YENEEA. The CDR3 has 14 amino acids. With V trimmed by 5 bases and J by 10 bases, 11 bases remained unmatched. CDR3 sequence: CASSPSGVGQEQFF. The CDR3 bases are TGTGCCAGCAGCCCAAGCGGGGTCGGCCAAGAGCAGTTCTTC.

The chain combines TRBV25-1 with TRBJ2-5; D gene uncertain. Trimming removed 6 bases from V and 5 bases from J, with 16 bases in between. The CDR3 has 14 amino acids. Germline CDR1 MGHDK, CDR2 SYGVNS. CDR3 nucleotide sequence: TGTGCCAGCAGCGCGGCCTTATTGGGGGAGACCCAGTACTTC. Protein product: CASSAALLGETQYF.

The chain combines TRBV19 with TRBJ1-5; 8 bases align to TRBD1. Per the germline V gene, CDR1 is LNHDA and CDR2 is SQIVND (reference sequence). The V and J ends lost 8 bases and 2 bases, in that order; junction bases with no gene match: 5. The CDR3 extends over 14 amino acids. CDR3 protein: CASSDRAGNQPQHF. CDR3 coding DNA: TGTGCCAGTTCGGACAGGGCTGGCAATCAGCCCCAGCATTTT.

This clone was seen a few times. The genes are TRBV21-1 and TRBJ2-7; TRBD1 is the table's D call and was not checked against the DNA. TRBV21-1 is tagged as a pseudogene. This CDR3 is 14 amino acids long. This chain's CDR3 is CASSNRDSSYEQYF. CDR3 DNA: TGTGCCAGCAGCAACCGAGACAGCTCCTACGAGCAGTACTTC.